This TCR beta chain was sequenced during a study of CD4 T cells in relation to SARS-CoV-2 and coronaviruses. Study-wide context: TCR beta CDR3s were sequenced after approximately ten-day antigen culture of PBMCs.

The unexposed donors gave CD4+ T cells in about 2011-2018, prior to COVID-19. The cells were cultured for roughly 11 days before CD4+ T cells were isolated. Cells permitting, SARS-CoV-2 S/N and four cold-coronavirus spikes were tested on unexposed-donor CD4+ T cells. PBMCs were plated at roughly 2.1 million per well in IL-2-containing medium. Clones were read by immunoSEQ multiplex PCR, and TCRdb kept only the in-frame ones, dropping some. Of about 26,000 clones in the sample, roughly four fifths are singletons; the top ten hold around a sixth. As to this clone: Its antigen is currently unknown.

Losses at the gene ends were 1 base for V and 4 bases for J; bases not matched to a gene: 8. CDR1 is SGHTA and CDR2 is FQGNSA in the germline V gene. This CDR3 contains 16 residues. V is TRBV7-2 and J is TRBJ2-7; 9 bases line up with TRBD2. The sequencing sample was made of CD4+ T cells from PBMCs, cultured in vitro. The TCR originated in a human donor in good health. CDR3 sequence: CASSLGRLADRYEQYF. As DNA, the CDR3 is TGTGCCAGCAGCTTAGGGCGACTAGCGGACCGATACGAGCAGTACTTC.